This T cell receptor beta chain was captured by sequencing in a study of T cell repertoires in cytomegalovirus infection. TCRdb re-called the reads through MiXCR, storing one row per CDR3 protein. Of 500,000 or so distinct CDR3 sequences in the sample, about 15% are singletons; the top ten hold approximately 24%. This clonotype was counted many times. The CDR3 spans 13 residues. Germline CDR1 reads SGHVS; CDR2 reads FNYEAQ. V was clipped by 4 bases and J by 3 bases, with 10 bases between them. Sequencing used CD8+ T cells from PBMCs. The chain is built from TRBV7-6 and TRBJ2-7; D ambiguous. The clonotype comes from a human donor in good health (CMV status not recorded). Some clones in this sample may be carry-over from other donors' samples. CDR3 nucleotides: TGTGCCAGCAGCTCCAATCCATTCTACGAGCAGTACTTC. Translating it yields CASSSNPFYEQYF.